This note documents a single T cell receptor beta chain sequence. Its binding antigen is unknown. No base-level quality is on record; no much larger clone is a single base apart. The source of the sample is a study of blood T cell repertoires in COVID-19 (dated by TCRdb to between 2020 and 2021). Some background on the complete study: Collaborator samples came from the United States, Italy and Spain and covered acute and convalescent phases of COVID-19. The material from the prospective study consisted of cDNA or gDNA derived from T cells, B-cell-depleted T cells, or PBMCs. Deeply sampled blood TCRbeta repertoires from subjects exposed to, actively infected with, or recovered from COVID-19 were included in the dataset. The repertoires were released in a freely available public database intended as a resource for research on the immune response to SARS-CoV-2. The samples were drawn from the first 160 participants of the ongoing ImmuneRACE study and from 950 to 1,500 subjects provided by 6 global collaborators. The sample metadata nearly always contained a de-identified subject ID, COVID-19 status, age in years and sex. Where HLA class I and class II types were available, the types were taken from metadata supplied by the sample provider, not from assay-based typing. On the study overall, not on this receptor specifically: Clinical and demographic metadata were provided uncurated, with the amount varying by source and participant.

In the germline V gene, CDR1 corresponds to MNHNS and CDR2 to SASEGT. After removal of 0 bases from V and 2 bases from J, the junction retains 5 bases not matched to a gene. The CDR3 holds 18 amino acids from the cysteine to the phenylalanine. The entry retains the CDR3 DNA only, 54 bases that are in frame from base 1. TCRbeta CDR3 regions were amplified from genomic DNA using the immunoSEQ Assay, a bias-controlled multiplex PCR. Per the authors' processing: The number of nucleated cells in each sample was estimated from the amplification of reference gene primers within the assay. Sequence reads were collapsed and filtered to measure the absolute abundance of every unique TCRbeta CDR3 rearrangement. For each sample, productive Simpson clonality was calculated as the square root of Simpson's diversity index across productive rearrangements. TCRdb retrieved this table from immuneACCESS and kept in-frame rearrangements only. Not all clones are present; in checked studies, unresolved V genes account for under half, and no reason is known for the remainder. V and J calls plus clone size are reproduced from that table; the DNA served to infer D and trimming. Across this sample there are 250,000 to 300,000 clones, with over 85% seen only once. The ten top clones hold under 2.5% of the sample.

In the prospective study, participants were 18 to 89 years old, resided in around 25 geographic areas of the United States, and were enrolled through a virtual design. In the prospective study, participants were assigned to cohorts based on the clinical history participants reported in a screening survey and a study questionnaire. For ImmuneRACE Cohort 3, a participant was defined as recovered based on two consecutive negative NP/OP PCR tests, clearance by a healthcare professional, or resolution of symptoms. Mobile phlebotomists in the prospective study collected whole blood, serum and a nasopharyngeal or oropharyngeal swab from every participant. Additional blood draws and questionnaires over a 2-month period could optionally be provided by prospective study participants. Before DNA extraction, prospective study blood samples were shipped either frozen or at room temperature.

The receptor's source is a woman aged 55-69 years who had recovered from COVID-19. The rearranged segments are TRBV6-1 and TRBJ2-3; 13 bases in the junction line up with TRBD2. Sequencing was performed on PBMCs or T cells enriched from blood (not recorded which). For the CDR3, the sequence is CASSEAHGTSGNTDTQYF. The nucleotide sequence is TGTGCCAGCAGTGAAGCGCACGGGACTAGCGGGAACACAGATACGCAGTATTTT.